This TCR beta chain was sequenced in a study of blood T cell repertoires in COVID-19. Produced via immunoSEQ multiplex PCR; TCRdb's table is partial and in-frame only. The table records about 150,000 clones, around 89% of them present only once. Seattle participants joined during active infection and were tracked over time. The germline gives CDR1 SNHLY, CDR2 FYNNEI. Trimming took off 5 bases at V and 4 bases at J, with 11 bases between the two ends. The CDR3 consists of 13 residues. This TCR was recovered from a human donor with COVID-19, enrolled during active disease. The donor label of this sample is uncertain. This chain joins TRBV2 and TRBJ1-2, with a tentative D call TRBD1 (5 bases). The sequenced sample consisted of peripheral blood. The CDR3 sequence is CASSTLGAYGYTF. DNA for the CDR3: TGTGCCAGCAGTACCTTAGGGGCCTATGGCTACACCTTC.